This TCR beta chain was obtained from a study of blood T cell dynamics during melanoma immunotherapy (dated by TCRdb to 2020 to 2022). As for the study more broadly: The patients had metastatic melanoma and were given first-line pembrolizumab or nivolumab plus ipilimumab as standard of care in the United Kingdom. The training cohort was made up of consecutive patients, while a further independent group of patients from the same centre was pooled to form an external validation set. To identify early correlates of response, the study profiled peripheral T cell receptor repertoires in patients with metastatic melanoma before and after one cycle of checkpoint inhibitor therapy. Study-level results and caveats: Whether the T cell clones driving repertoire changes were melanoma-specific or reflected general immune activation could not be determined in the study. The relatively small sample size was recognized as a factor that could limit how well the results generalize. Unlike progressors, patients who went on to achieve disease control showed a bifurcated reorganization of the PBMC repertoire at W3, with either increased clonality or increased diversity.

Notes on this clone: It has no known antigen specificity. Base qualities are not recorded, but no much larger clone differs from it by a single base.

The time point label corresponds to: pre-treatment baseline. Blood samples were collected before treatment (T0) and at week 3 (W3), after the first cycle of checkpoint blockade. Except for two patients with rapid clinical progression, response was assessed 12 weeks after the first infusion by RECIST 1.1; disease control meant complete response, partial response or stable disease. Patients with prior systemic cancer treatment, concomitant immunosuppressant therapy or synchronous other active malignancies were excluded. Both bulk PBMC and plasma cell-free DNA were sequenced for TCR beta so that circulating cells and T cell turnover could be tracked. Lymphoprep and SepMate tubes were used to isolate PBMC from blood, and red cell lysis was then performed. QIAamp DNA Blood Mini kits were used to extract DNA from PBMC and sorted T cell subsets. Every bulk PBMC sample had a fixed 350 ng of DNA loaded. TCR beta CDR3 sequences were amplified from genomic DNA with the immunoSEQ TCRb Assay kit following manufacturer instructions. The KAPA Library Quantification Kit for Illumina platforms was used to quantify the pooled libraries by qPCR. Pooled libraries were clustered at roughly 0.55-1.1 pM and sequenced on an Illumina NextSeq 500. As for the authors' bioinformatics: Analysis of the TCR data relied on immunoSEQ ANALYZER and the R LymphoSeq package. A rearrangement efficiency score was calculated as productive divided by the sum of productive and non-productive CDR3 sequences. Clonality was measured with the Gini coefficient and diversity with the Renyi index at alpha=1, compared pairwise between timepoints within each patient. In LymphoSeq, clonal relatedness was computed with an edit distance of 3 and repertoire similarity was computed with the Bhattacharyya coefficient. To classify response, a linear discriminant analysis based on week-3 changes in clonality and diversity was built with the R MASS and caret packages. Here the immuneACCESS table is served through TCRdb, limited to in-frame sequences with V and J called. Missing clones are a known gap in these copies; in checked studies unresolved V genes cover under half, and the rest lacks a known reason. V and J calls and clone size are given by that table; D and trimming were obtained from the DNA. This sample gives about 13,000 clones in total; nearly 90% of them show up just once. The top ten clonotypes cover around 3.4% of the sample.

V is cut back by 2 bases and J by 3 bases, with 2 bases in the junction unmatched. CDR1 and CDR2 (LNHDA, SQIVND) derive from the germline V gene (reference sequence). Including cysteine and phenylalanine, the CDR3 has 14 amino acids. Only the CDR3 region is kept as DNA, spanning 42 bases read in frame from base 1. The chain joins TRBV19 to TRBJ1-2, and 8 bases in between align with TRBD1. The clonotype originates from a human donor with melanoma. The sequencing here drew on blood, taken from a patient treated with checkpoint blockade. The CDR3 protein: CASSITGGDYGYTF. The base sequence is TGTGCCAGTAGTATAACAGGGGGAGACTATGGCTACACCTTC.